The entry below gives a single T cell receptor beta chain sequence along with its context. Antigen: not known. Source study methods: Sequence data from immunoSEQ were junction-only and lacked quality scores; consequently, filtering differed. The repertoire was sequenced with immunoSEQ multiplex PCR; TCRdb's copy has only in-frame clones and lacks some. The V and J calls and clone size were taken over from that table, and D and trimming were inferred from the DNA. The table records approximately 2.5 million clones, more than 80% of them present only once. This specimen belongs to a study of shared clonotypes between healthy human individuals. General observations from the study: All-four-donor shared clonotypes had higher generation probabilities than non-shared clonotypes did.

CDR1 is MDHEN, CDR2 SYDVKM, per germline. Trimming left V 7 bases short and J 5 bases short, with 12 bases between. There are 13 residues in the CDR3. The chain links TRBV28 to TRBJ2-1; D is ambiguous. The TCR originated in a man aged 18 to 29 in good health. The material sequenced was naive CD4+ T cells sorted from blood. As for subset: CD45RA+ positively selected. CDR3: CASTMSAHNEQFF. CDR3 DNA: TGTGCCAGCACCATGTCCGCTCACAATGAGCAGTTCTTC.